Many counts were recorded for the clone carrying this T cell receptor (beta chain). Its antigen is not known. The sample is drawn from a study of regulatory T cells in long-lasting Graves disease. Time point meaning: newly diagnosed GD, antithyroid drugs for less than 3 months. Researchers made the TCR library from RNA that was extracted from PBMCs. TCR beta libraries were built with iRepertoire HTBI primers and Arm-PCR of CDR3 regions. TCRdb itself ran the multiplex PCR reads through MiXCR, one entry per CDR3 protein. Here the sample spans approximately 470,000 distinct CDR3 sequences, roughly 15% being singletons. The CDR3 runs to 16 residues. Germline V lookup: CDR1 SGHDT, CDR2 YYEEEE. Trimming removed 3 bases at V and 0 bases at J, with 13 bases between. Overall study results and limits: Peripheral blood alone, not thyroid tissue, underwent study.

A further study also used this sample, focusing on T cells in Graves' hyperthyroidism and ophthalmopathy. According to that study: The primer set for the first-round RT-PCR of the TCR CDR3 was HTBI.

The origin of this receptor is a man aged 35-49 years with Graves disease. The J gene is TRBJ2-1, the V gene TRBV5-6; D possibly matches TRBD1 or TRBD2 (5 bases each). This specimen was peripheral blood mononuclear cells (PBMCs), taken at new diagnosis, from a patient treated with antithyroid drugs. The CDR3 reads CASSSTGTSSYNEQFF. CDR3 nucleotide sequence: TGTGCCAGCAGCTCAACCGGGACCAGCTCCTACAATGAGCAGTTCTTC.